This T cell receptor beta chain was obtained from a study of shared clonotypes between healthy human individuals. This CDR3 is 14 amino acids long. Germline V gene data show CDR1 as SGHAT and CDR2 as FQNNGV. The J segment lost 3 bases and the V segment lost 5 bases, leaving 6 bases of the junction unmatched. Naive CD8 cells, CD45RO-negative and positively selected for CCR7, excluded terminally differentiated effector memory CD45RA+ cells. Some clones are missing from TCRdb's copy, which holds only in-frame ones; the method was immunoSEQ multiplex PCR. The sample lists more than 2 million clones, 93% seen once, with 1.5% to 2% in the top ten.

Sequences were obtained from naive CD8+ T cells from PBMCs. The rearrangement joins TRBV11-2 to TRBJ1-2, with 7 bases identical to TRBD1. The receptor was derived from a man younger than 35 in good health. Some clones in this sample may be carry-over from other donors' samples. The CDR3 region is CASSPGDSHYGYTF. The CDR3 nucleotides read TGTGCCAGCAGCCCGGGGGACAGCCACTATGGCTACACCTTC.